The 29 T cell receptor beta chains in this list originate from one sample, sequenced in a study of blood T cell repertoires in COVID-19. Produced via immunoSEQ multiplex PCR; TCRdb's table is partial and in-frame only. The sample lists a few hundred thousand clones, around 87% seen once, with approximately 1.8% in the top ten. Sequenced input: PBMCs or T cells enriched from blood (not recorded which). The receptor source for this set is a man aged 35 to 55 in a cohort exposed to, infected with or recovered from COVID-19 (not recorded which).

The rearrangement joins TRBV10-3 to TRBJ1-2; TRBD1 matches at 10 bases. The length of the CDR3 is 14 residues. After removal of 2 bases from V and 7 bases from J, the junction contained 4 bases not matched to a gene. Germline CDR1 ENHRY, CDR2 SYGVKD. CDR3 sequence: CAISEKGTGAGYTF. The CDR3 bases are TGTGCCATCAGTGAGAAAGGGACAGGGGCTGGCTACACCTTC.

This clone was found once. The V call is TRBV2, the J call TRBJ2-7, with D tentatively TRBD2 (6 bases). V was shortened by 8 bases and J by 2 bases, with 13 bases between the two germline ends. Per the germline V gene, CDR1 is SNHLY and CDR2 is FYNNEI. The CDR3 length is 13 residues. The CDR3 DNA follows: TGTGCCAGCCGGTGGAGGGGCGCCTACGAGCAGTACTTC. Protein product: CASRWRGAYEQYF. The full variable domain, rest sourced from reference TRBV2 and TRBJ2-7, is EPEVTQTPSHQVTQMGQEVILRCVPISNHLYFYWYRQILGQKVEFLVSFYNNEISEKSEIFDDQFSVERPDGSNFTLKIRSTKLEDSAMYFCASRWRGAYEQYFGPGTRLTVT.

The rearrangement uses TRBV6-2 or TRBV6-3 and TRBJ2-1; TRBD2 agrees at 10 bases. The CDR3 spans 15 residues. V gave up 5 bases and J gave up 9 bases; unmatched junction bases: 10. CDR1 and CDR2 (germline): MNHEY, SVGEGT. DNA of the CDR3: TGTGCCAGCAGTAGGGCAGCGGGAGGGCCAAGTGAGCAGTTCTTC. It codes for CASSRAAGGPSEQFF.

This clone was seen only once. The chain has TRBV7-9 and TRBJ2-4, with 7 bases aligning to TRBD2. CDR3 length: 14 residues. V lost 10 bases, J lost 7 bases, and 13 bases stayed unmatched. Germline V gene data show CDR1 as SEHNR and CDR2 as FQNEAQ (reference sequence). The CDR3 here is CATSAGTRENIQYF. The CDR3 coding sequence is TGTGCCACCTCCGCCGGGACGCGGGAGAACATTCAGTACTTC.

The chain combines TRBV6-5 with TRBJ2-6; no firm D call. Deletions cut 8 bases from V and 1 base from J, with 9 bases between. CDR1 and CDR2 (germline): MNHEY, SVGAGI. This CDR3 is built from 14 residues. The CDR3 loop is CASWSVSGANVLTF. CDR3 nucleotide sequence: TGTGCCAGCTGGAGCGTGTCTGGGGCCAACGTCCTGACTTTC.

The chain employs TRBV25-1 and TRBJ1-6, with 7 bases matching TRBD1. The CDR3 totals 18 residues. CDR1 and CDR2 (germline): MGHDK, SYGVNS. Trimming cost V 4 bases and J 0 bases; bases outside gene matches: 9. CDR3 DNA sequence: TGTGCCAGCAGTGGCCCACAGGGACAGAGCTCCTATAATTCACCCCTCCACTTT. It specifies CASSGPQGQSSYNSPLHF. The full variable domain, rest sourced from reference TRBV25-1 and TRBJ1-6, is EADIYQTPRYLVIGTGKKITLECSQTMGHDKMYWYQQDPGMELHLIHYSYGVNSTEKGDLSSESTVSRIRTEHFPLTLESARPSHTSQYLCASSGPQGQSSYNSPLHFGNGTRLTVT.

The chain employs TRBV28 and TRBJ1-2, with D possibly TRBD1 on 5 matching bases. Germline CDR1 MDHEN, CDR2 SYDVKM. The CDR3 spans 12 residues. Trimming cost V 2 bases and J 8 bases, with 9 bases left between them. CDR3 sequence: CASSLPGNGYTF. The CDR3 region has the DNA TGTGCCAGCAGTTTACCAGGGAACGGCTACACCTTC.

The genes are TRBV7-6 and TRBJ1-5, with 8 nucleotides matching TRBD1. CDR1 is SGHVS, CDR2 FNYEAQ, per germline. J was trimmed by 7 bases and V by 5 bases; bases with no gene match: 7. CDR3 length: 14 residues. The CDR3 reads CASSRTDRGQPQHF. The CDR3 DNA reads TGTGCCAGCAGCCGGACTGACAGGGGCCAGCCCCAGCATTTT.

The V call is TRBV29-1, the J call TRBJ2-1; D unclear. Germline loops: CDR1 SQVTM, CDR2 ANQGSEA. This CDR3 has 13 amino acids. The V and J ends lost 8 bases and 9 bases respectively, with 20 bases between them. CDR3 region: CSLMGVATGEQFF. CDR3 DNA: TGCAGCCTCATGGGTGTGGCTACGGGTGAGCAGTTCTTC.

The chain joins TRBV28 to TRBJ1-5; the match to TRBD1 covers 8 bases. CDR1 MDHEN and CDR2 SYDVKM come from the germline V gene. The CDR3 spans 17 residues. Trimming took 3 bases from V and 7 from J; bases not matched to a gene: 14. CDR3 DNA sequence: TGTGCCAGCAGTTTGTTCTTGCCGTTGGACAGGGTCCAGCCCCAGCATTTT. Amino acids: CASSLFLPLDRVQPQHF.

The chain uses TRBV5-4 and TRBJ2-3, with TRBD2 identical over 8 bases. Germline CDR1 reads SGHNT; CDR2 reads YYREEE (reference sequence). Trimming cost V 3 bases and J 0 bases; bases outside gene matches: 6. The CDR3 is made up of 16 amino acids. The CDR3 bases are TGTGCCAGCAGCTACACTGTAGCGGGAAGCACAGATACGCAGTATTTT. Translating it yields CASSYTVAGSTDTQYF. The full variable domain, with the rest looked up from reference TRBV5-4 and TRBJ2-3, is ETGVTQSPTHLIKTRGQQVTLRCSSQSGHNTVSWYQQALGQGPQFIFQYYREEENGRGNFPPRFSGLQFPNYSSELNVNALELDDSALYLCASSYTVAGSTDTQYFGPGTRLTVL.

V and J are TRBV9 and TRBJ2-2; 12 nucleotides align to TRBD2. The J segment lost 2 bases and the V segment lost 0 bases, leaving 2 bases of the junction unmatched. Germline V gene sequence: CDR1 SGDLS, CDR2 YYNGEE. This CDR3 is built from 17 residues. The CDR3 reads CASSVGTSGVNTGELFF. The CDR3 bases are TGTGCCAGCAGCGTAGGGACTAGCGGGGTCAACACCGGGGAGCTGTTTTTT.

This rearrangement joins TRBV3-1 (or the pseudogene TRBV3-2) to TRBJ1-1; D might be TRBD1 (6 bases). This CDR3 is 13 amino acids long. In germline, CDR1 is LGHDT, CDR2 YNNKEL (reference sequence). V lost 7 bases and J lost 5, with 14 bases in between. For the CDR3, the DNA is TGTGCCAGCACCCGGGGGGGGCGGACTGAAGCTTTCTTT. Translated, it gives CASTRGGRTEAFF.

The genes are TRBV9 and TRBJ2-1, with 8 bases that match TRBD2. Germline lookup yields CDR1 SGDLS and CDR2 YYNGEE. The CDR3 extends over 16 amino acids. After removal of 3 bases from V and 0 bases from J, the junction contained 5 bases not matched to a gene. The CDR3 reads CASSASSGSSYNEQFF. The CDR3 nucleotides read TGTGCCAGCAGCGCAAGCAGCGGGAGCTCCTACAATGAGCAGTTCTTC.

The CDR3 nucleotides are TGTGCCAGCAGCGTTAGCGGGGGGGACTCCTACGAGCAGTACTTC. Its protein product is CASSVSGGDSYEQYF. The rearrangement joins TRBV9 to TRBJ2-7; TRBD2 agrees at 11 bases. The V gene end was trimmed by 2 bases and the J gene end by 0 bases; junction bases not matched to a gene: 1. Germline CDR1 reads SGDLS; CDR2 reads YYNGEE. The length of the CDR3 is 15 residues.

V usage is TRBV2 and J usage is TRBJ2-3; 8 nucleotides align to TRBD1. From germline, CDR1 is SNHLY and CDR2 FYNNEI. Trimming took 5 bases from V and 0 from J; bases not matched to a gene: 4. The CDR3 totals 15 residues. CDR3 sequence: CASSMTGASTDTQYF. The CDR3 DNA reads as TGTGCCAGCAGTATGACAGGGGCCAGCACAGATACGCAGTATTTT.

This clone has a count of ten or more. The rearrangement joins TRBV6-4 to TRBJ2-1; D possibly corresponds to TRBD2 (7 bases). CDR3 length equals 15 residues. Germline-derived CDR1 and CDR2 are MRHNA and SNTAGT. The V gene lost 3 bases and the J gene lost 8 bases, with 17 bases spanning the gap. CDR3 sequence reads: CASSDRGRETDEQFF. The CDR3 DNA reads as TGTGCCAGCAGTGATAGGGGGAGGGAGACGGATGAGCAGTTCTTC.

For the CDR3, the DNA is TGTGACACACAAAAACCGGATGGAACAGGGAAATCTGGAAACACCATATATTTT. Protein: CDTQKPDGTGKSGNTIYF. The chain employs TRBV21-1 and TRBJ1-3; the table's TRBD1 call for D was not verified on the DNA. TRBV21-1 is an annotated pseudogene. The CDR3 is 18 residues long.

This chain connects TRBV10-3 to TRBJ1-6, with a weak D call TRBD1 (6 bases). Germline lookup yields CDR1 ENHRY and CDR2 SYGVKD. This CDR3 region has 14 residues. V was cut by 11 bases and J by 4 bases, with 15 bases left in between. The CDR3 DNA is TGTGCCGCCAAGGCACAGGGTTATAATTCACCCCTCCACTTT. It is translated as CAAKAQGYNSPLHF.

The genes are TRBV6-6 and TRBJ1-4, with 8 bases identical to TRBD1. CDR1 is MNHNY and CDR2 is SVGAGI in the germline V gene (reference sequence). This CDR3 contains 16 residues. The V gene end was trimmed by 4 bases and the J gene end by 7 bases; junction bases not matched to a gene: 11. The CDR3 here is CASSFFRGRGSEKLFF. The CDR3 coding sequence is TGTGCCAGCAGTTTCTTCAGGGGGCGCGGGAGTGAAAAACTGTTTTTT.

The rearrangement uses TRBV11-2 and TRBJ2-1; TRBD2 matches at 11 bases. With 4 bases clipped from V and 7 bases from J, the junction kept 6 bases outside the gene matches. CDR1 is SGHAT and CDR2 is FQNNGV in the germline V gene. The CDR3 length is 15 residues. The CDR3 DNA sequence: TGTGCCAGCAGCTCCCGACTAGCGGGACATAATGAGCAGTTCTTC. It specifies CASSSRLAGHNEQFF.

This sequence joins TRBV6-5 and TRBJ2-7, with D possibly being TRBD2 (5 bases). Germline CDR1 is MNHEY and CDR2 is SVGAGI. With 0 bases removed from V and 3 bases from J, the gap between germline ends came to 12 bases. This CDR3 is 15 amino acids long. The CDR3 reads CASSYSHLRVYEQYF. CDR3 coding DNA: TGTGCCAGCAGTTACTCCCATTTGCGGGTCTACGAGCAGTACTTC.

The genes are TRBV28 and TRBJ2-7; 11 bases are shared with TRBD1. Germline lookup yields CDR1 MDHEN and CDR2 SYDVKM. V dropped 8 bases and J dropped 4; count of bases not matched to a gene: 13. The CDR3 contains 16 residues. CDR3 bases: TGTGCCAGCGATAAGGGCCCCGGGACAGGGGGGTACGAGCAGTACTTC. As protein: CASDKGPGTGGYEQYF.

The genes are TRBV15 and TRBJ1-6; tentatively, D is TRBD1 (5 bases). Germline V gene sequence: CDR1 LNHNV, CDR2 YYDKDF (reference sequence). The CDR3 runs to 16 residues. V was cut by 1 base and J by 0 bases, with 7 bases left in between. The CDR3 loop is CATSRAQGSYNSPLHF. CDR3 coding DNA: TGTGCCACCAGCAGAGCTCAGGGCTCCTATAATTCACCCCTCCACTTT.

The CDR3 reads CASSWSDRNWYEQYF. CDR3 bases: TGTGCCAGCAGCTGGAGCGATAGGAACTGGTACGAGCAGTACTTC. The chain recombines TRBV7-8 with TRBJ2-7; the D is unclear. Germline-derived CDR1 and CDR2 are SGHVS and FQNEAQ. Trimming pared 4 bases from V and 4 bases from J, leaving 17 bases between. This CDR3 is built from 15 residues. Full variable domain (missing parts from reference TRBV7-8 and TRBJ2-7): GAGVSQSPRYKVAKRGQDVALRCDPISGHVSLFWYQQALGQGPEFLTYFQNEAQLDKSGLPSDRFFAERPEGSVSTLKIQRTQQEDSAVYLCASSWSDRNWYEQYFGPGTRLTVT.

The rearrangement uses TRBV19 and TRBJ1-2; D is possibly TRBD1 (6 bases). The CDR3 consists of 15 residues. Germline V CDR1 and CDR2: LNHDA, SQIVND (reference sequence). The V and J ends lost 4 bases and 1 base respectively, with 13 bases between them. In DNA form, the CDR3 reads TGTGCCAGTAGTACGATACAGGGAGATAACTATGGCTACACCTTC. Residues: CASSTIQGDNYGYTF.

This chain links TRBV27 with TRBJ1-1; D may be TRBD1 (5 bases). CDR3 size: 14 residues. Germline loops: CDR1 MNHEY, CDR2 SMNVEV (reference sequence). V gave up 6 bases and J gave up 8 bases, with 19 bases separating them. Written as DNA, the CDR3 is TGTGCCAGCAGGCCCCCGGGGGTCCTTGCGGAAGCTTTCTTT. This codes for CASRPPGVLAEAFF.

The chain is built from TRBV3-1 (or the pseudogene TRBV3-2) and TRBJ1-5, with no clear D. There are 14 residues in the CDR3. Germline CDR1 and CDR2: LGHDT and YNNKEL (reference sequence). V dropped 0 bases and J dropped 5 bases, with 8 bases sitting between them. CDR3 residues: CASSQDLRDQPQHF. CDR3 sequence (DNA): TGTGCCAGCAGCCAAGATCTACGGGATCAGCCCCAGCATTTT.

The chain is built from TRBV28 and TRBJ1-2; TRBD1 might be the D (5 bases). V was shortened by 6 bases and J by 2 bases, with 13 bases between the two germline ends. The CDR3 extends over 14 amino acids. The V gene's germline CDR1 is MDHEN and CDR2 SYDVKM. CDR3 sequence (DNA): TGTGCCAGCAGACACAGAAACAGGAACTATGGCTACACCTTC. It codes for CASRHRNRNYGYTF.